This TCR beta chain was sequenced in a study of T cells after yellow fever vaccination. The CDR3 runs 14 residues. V shed 4 bases and J shed 4 bases, with 16 bases lying between them. Germline V gives CDR1 SQVTM, CDR2 ANQGSEA. Findings and limits, study-wide: Post-booster repertoires again held most primary-vaccination clones (just under 97% CD4, about 88% CD8).

TCRdb ran MiXCR on the 5' RACE reads and lists one entry per CDR3 protein. The repertoire holds about 220,000 distinct CDR3 sequences, with 6.5% to 7.5% as singletons. As for this clonotype: Antigen specificity is unknown.

The source material was CD4+ T cells sorted from PBMCs, sampled on the day of the yellow fever booster vaccination. V gene TRBV29-1 combines with J gene TRBJ2-5; a weak D match, TRBD2 (6 bases). The source of this sequence is a man aged 25 to 40 who received the YFV17D yellow fever vaccine. This chain's CDR3 is CSVANRRAGETQYF. CDR3 DNA sequence: TGCAGCGTTGCAAACCGGAGGGCAGGAGAGACCCAGTACTTC.